This section outlines one T cell receptor beta chain sequence together with its context. CDR3 length equals 14 residues. V lost 4 bases and J lost 4; bases outside the gene matches: 7. In germline, CDR1 is MDHEN, CDR2 SYDVKM. The data stem from a study of blood T cell repertoires in COVID-19. For the study at large: From the United States, Italy and Spain came samples of acute and convalescent COVID-19. PBMCs, B-cell-depleted T cells, or T cells were the source of the cDNA or gDNA that made up the material.

In the original analysis: Counts of nucleated cells, estimated from reference gene primer amplification, were obtained. Only in-frame clones appear in the TCRdb table, and some are missing; sequencing was by immunoSEQ multiplex PCR. V and J calls and clone size are as listed in that table; D and trimming were resolved from the DNA. This table has 220,000 or so clones, over 60% appearing once. Sequencing was done on a sample of peripheral blood. This sequence originates from a woman in her 70s with acute or convalescent COVID-19. The V call is TRBV28, the J call TRBJ2-7; 7 bases map to TRBD1. CDR3 sequence: CASSSPGDSYEQYF. CDR3 DNA: TGTGCCAGCAGTTCACCCGGGGACAGTTACGAGCAGTACTTC.